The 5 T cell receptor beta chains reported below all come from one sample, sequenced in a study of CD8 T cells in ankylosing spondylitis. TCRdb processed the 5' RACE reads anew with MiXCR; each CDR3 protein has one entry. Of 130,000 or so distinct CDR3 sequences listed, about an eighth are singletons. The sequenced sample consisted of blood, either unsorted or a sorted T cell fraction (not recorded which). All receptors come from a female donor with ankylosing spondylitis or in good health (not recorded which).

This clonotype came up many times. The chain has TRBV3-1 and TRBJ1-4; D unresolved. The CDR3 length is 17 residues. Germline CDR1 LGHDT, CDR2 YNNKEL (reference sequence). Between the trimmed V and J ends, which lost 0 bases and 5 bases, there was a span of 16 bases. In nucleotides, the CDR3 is TGTGCCAGCAGCCAAGATGGTCACCGCTACGGGAATGAAAAACTGTTTTTT. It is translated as CASSQDGHRYGNEKLFF.

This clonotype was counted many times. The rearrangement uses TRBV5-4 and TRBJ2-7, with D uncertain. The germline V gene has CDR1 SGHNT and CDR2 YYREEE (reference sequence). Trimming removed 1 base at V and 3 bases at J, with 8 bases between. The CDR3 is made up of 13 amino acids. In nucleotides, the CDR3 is TGTGCCAGCAGCTTGAAACAGAACTACGAGCAGTACTTC. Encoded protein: CASSLKQNYEQYF.

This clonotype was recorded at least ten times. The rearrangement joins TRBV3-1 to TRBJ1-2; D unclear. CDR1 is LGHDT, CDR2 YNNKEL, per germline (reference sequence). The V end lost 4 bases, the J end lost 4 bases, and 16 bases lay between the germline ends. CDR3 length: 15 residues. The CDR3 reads CASSPAFSGVYGYTF. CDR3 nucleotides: TGTGCCAGCAGCCCTGCCTTTTCGGGAGTCTATGGCTACACCTTC.

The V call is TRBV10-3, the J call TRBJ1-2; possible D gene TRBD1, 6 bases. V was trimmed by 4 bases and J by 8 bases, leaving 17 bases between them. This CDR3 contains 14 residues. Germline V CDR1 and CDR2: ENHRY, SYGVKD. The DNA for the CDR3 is TGTGCCATCAGTGCAGGGGATCTGACCAGGGGCTACACCTTC. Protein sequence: CAISAGDLTRGYTF.

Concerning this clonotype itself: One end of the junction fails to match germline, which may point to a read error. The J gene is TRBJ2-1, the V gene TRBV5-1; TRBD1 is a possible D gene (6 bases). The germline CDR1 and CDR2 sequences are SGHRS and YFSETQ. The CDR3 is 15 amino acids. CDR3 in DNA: TGCGCCACCAGCTGCGGTAGAACAGGGCCCAATGAGCAGTTCTTC. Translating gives CATSCGRTGPNEQFF. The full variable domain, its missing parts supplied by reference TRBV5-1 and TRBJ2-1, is KAGVTQTPRYLIKTRGQQVTLSCSPISGHRSVSWYQQTPGQGLQFLFEYFSETQRNKGNFPGRFSGRQFSNSRSEMNVSTLELGDSALYLCATSCGRTGPNEQFFGPGTRLTVL.